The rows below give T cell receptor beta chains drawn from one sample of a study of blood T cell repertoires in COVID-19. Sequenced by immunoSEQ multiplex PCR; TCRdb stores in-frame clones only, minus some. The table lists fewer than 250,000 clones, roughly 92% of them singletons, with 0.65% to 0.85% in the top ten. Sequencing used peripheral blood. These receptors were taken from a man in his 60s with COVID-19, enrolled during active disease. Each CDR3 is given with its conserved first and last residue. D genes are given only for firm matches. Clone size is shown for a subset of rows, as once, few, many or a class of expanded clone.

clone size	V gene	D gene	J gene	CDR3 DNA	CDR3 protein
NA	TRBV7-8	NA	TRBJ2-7	TGTGCCAGCAGCCCCTCGGGGGTGGGCTACGAGCAGTACTTC	CASSPSGVGYEQYF
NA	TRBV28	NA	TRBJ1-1	TGTGCCAGCAGCCAGGGCAGCGACACTGAAGCTTTCTTT	CASSQGSDTEAFF
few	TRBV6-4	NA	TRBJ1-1	TGTGCCAGCAGTGACTCGAGTCAGGGGACTGAAGCTTTCTTT	CASSDSSQGTEAFF
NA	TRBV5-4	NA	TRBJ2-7	TGTGCCAGCAGCTTAGGGAACAGGCCCCACGAGCAGTACTTC	CASSLGNRPHEQYF
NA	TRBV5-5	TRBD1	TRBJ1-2	TGTGCCAGCAGCCTAGGGACAGGGGGCGGTGGCTACACCTTC	CASSLGTGGGGYTF
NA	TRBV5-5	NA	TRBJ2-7	TGTGCCAGCAGCTTGTTTGGTAGCGGCGCCTACGAGCAGTACTTC	CASSLFGSGAYEQYF
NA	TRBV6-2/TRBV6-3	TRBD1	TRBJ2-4	TGTGCCAGCAGTTATCCGGGGACAGGGGCAAACATTCAGTACTTC	CASSYPGTGANIQYF
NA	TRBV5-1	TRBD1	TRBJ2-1	TGCGCCAGCAGCCCCGATGGACAGGGATACAATGAGCAGTTCTTC	CASSPDGQGYNEQFF
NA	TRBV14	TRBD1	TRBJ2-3	TGTGCCAGCAGCCAGATTAGGACAGGCGATACAGATACGCAGTATTTT	CASSQIRTGDTDTQYF
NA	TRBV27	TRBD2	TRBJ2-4	TGTGCCAGCAGTTTAGGACTAGAGGCCGACATTCAGTACTTC	CASSLGLEADIQYF
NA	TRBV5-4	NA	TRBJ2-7	TGTGCCAGCAGCTTGGACGGTTCTGGTTACGAGCAGTACTTC	CASSLDGSGYEQYF